This TCR beta chain was identified during a study of post-analysis software for immune sequencing data. Across the study: Included among the disease courses, which were recorded for the cohort, were relapsing-remitting, secondary progressive and progressive-relapsing multiple sclerosis. Study-wide points: Samples from one preparation batch, clustered by F measure, grouped strongly together. For normalized Chao1 diversity, multiple sclerosis patients scored significantly lower than controls did. Relative to controls, patients had 5 or 6 TRBV segments at higher frequency, with TRBV5-6, TRBV5-1 and TRBV20-1 among these.

This clonotype was picked up many times. Its target is not known. The V and J ends lost 3 bases and 11 bases respectively, with 25 bases between them. Germline CDR1 is KGHDR and CDR2 is SFDVKD. This CDR3 has 17 residues. The TCR beta cDNA libraries carried unique molecular identifiers. TCRdb itself ran the PCR reads through MiXCR, one entry per CDR3 protein. The sample lists about 260,000 distinct CDR3 sequences, approximately 34% occurring once. Specimen: blood. This chain joins TRBV24-1 and TRBJ2-1, with D uncertain. The origin of this receptor is a girl between 5 and 17 years old with multiple sclerosis. The CDR3 reads CATSDARRTPERSQQFF. The CDR3 nucleotides are TGTGCCACCAGTGATGCGAGGCGGACCCCGGAAAGGTCTCAGCAGTTCTTC.